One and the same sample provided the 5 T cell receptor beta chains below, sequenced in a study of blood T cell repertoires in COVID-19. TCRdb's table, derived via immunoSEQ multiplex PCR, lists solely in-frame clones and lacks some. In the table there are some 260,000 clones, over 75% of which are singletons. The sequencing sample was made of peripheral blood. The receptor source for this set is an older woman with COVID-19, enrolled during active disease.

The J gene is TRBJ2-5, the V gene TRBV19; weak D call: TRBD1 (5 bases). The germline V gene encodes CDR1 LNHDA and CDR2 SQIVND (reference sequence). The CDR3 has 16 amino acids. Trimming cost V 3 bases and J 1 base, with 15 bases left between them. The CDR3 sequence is CASSMNLGATQETQYF. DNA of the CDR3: TGTGCCAGTAGTATGAATCTTGGGGCTACCCAAGAGACCCAGTACTTC.

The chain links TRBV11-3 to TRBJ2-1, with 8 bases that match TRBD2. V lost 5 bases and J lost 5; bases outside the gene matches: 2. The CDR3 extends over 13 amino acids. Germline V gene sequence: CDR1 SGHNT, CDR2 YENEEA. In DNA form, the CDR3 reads TGTGCCAGCAGCGAACTAGCGGACAATGAGCAGTTCTTC. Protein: CASSELADNEQFF.

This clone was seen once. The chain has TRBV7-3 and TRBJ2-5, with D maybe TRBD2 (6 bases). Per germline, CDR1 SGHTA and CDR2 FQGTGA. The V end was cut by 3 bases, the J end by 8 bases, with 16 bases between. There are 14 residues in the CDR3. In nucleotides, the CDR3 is TGTGCCAGCAGCTTCTCCAGACTAGAGTACACCCAGTACTTC. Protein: CASSFSRLEYTQYF. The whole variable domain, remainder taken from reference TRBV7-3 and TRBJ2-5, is GAGVSQTPSNKVTEKGKYVELRCDPISGHTALYWYRQSLGQGPEFLIYFQGTGAADDSGLPNDRFFAVRPEGSVSTLKIQRTERGDSAVYLCASSFSRLEYTQYFGPGTRLLVL.

CDR3 residues: CASSMGGFNTEAFF. As DNA, the CDR3 is TGTGCCAGTAGTATGGGGGGTTTTAACACTGAAGCTTTCTTT. This chain connects TRBV19 to TRBJ1-1; perhaps TRBD1 as D (5 bases). Germline V CDR1 and CDR2: LNHDA, SQIVND (reference sequence). V dropped 3 bases and J dropped 2 bases, with 10 bases sitting between them. The CDR3 sequence is 14 residues long.

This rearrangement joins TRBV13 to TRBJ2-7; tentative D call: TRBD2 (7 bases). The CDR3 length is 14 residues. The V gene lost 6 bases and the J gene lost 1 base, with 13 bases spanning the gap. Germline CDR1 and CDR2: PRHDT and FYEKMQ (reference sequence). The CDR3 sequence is CASRPAGASYEQYF. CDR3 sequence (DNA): TGTGCCAGCAGACCTGCGGGGGCTTCCTACGAGCAGTACTTC. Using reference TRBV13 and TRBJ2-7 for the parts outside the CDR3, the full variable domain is AAGVIQSPRHLIKEKRETATLKCYPIPRHDTVYWYQQGPGQDPQFLISFYEKMQSDKGSIPDRFSAQQFSDYHSELNMSSLELGDSALYFCASRPAGASYEQYFGPGTRLTVT.